This section outlines one TCR beta chain sequence together with its context. This sample was included in a study of cytomegalovirus exposure and HLA in healthy donors. The PCR was carried out with 60 Vbeta primers and 13 Jbeta primers. Using immunoSEQ multiplex PCR, the repertoire was profiled, and TCRdb retains in-frame clones only, with some absent. The data show about 160,000 clones, with roughly four fifths seen just once and roughly 1.4% held by the top ten. The CDR3 totals 15 residues. J lost 3 bases, V lost 6 bases, and 5 bases had no gene match. CDR1 is MNHEY and CDR2 is SMNVEV in the germline V gene (reference sequence).

Sequenced input: PBMCs. The chain links TRBV27 to TRBJ2-1; 10 positions match TRBD2. This clonotype was obtained from a man aged 35 to 55 in good health and CMV-seronegative. The CDR3 nucleotides are TGTGCCAGCAGCCTAACTAGCGGGGTCTACAATGAGCAGTTCTTC. Its translation is CASSLTSGVYNEQFF.